Listed below are T cell receptor beta chains from one sample, sequenced in a study of cytomegalovirus exposure and HLA in healthy donors. This table comes from immunoSEQ multiplex PCR, and its TCRdb copy is limited to in-frame clones, with some not included. The repertoire holds around 250,000 clones, around 87% seen once, with approximately 0.34% in the top ten. The sample taken for sequencing was PBMCs. These receptors all come from a woman aged 18 to 35 in good health and CMV-seronegative. Each CDR3 is given with its conserved first and last residue. A D gene is named only where the DNA matches it firmly. The size entry is marked missing in some rows and otherwise reads once, few, many or a size class.

TRBJ2-5 TRBV27 TRBD2 NA TGTGCCAGCAGTTTTGCGGGGGGGGCAGGAGAGACCCAGTACTTC CASSFAGGAGETQYF
TRBJ2-5 TRBV4-1 NA NA TGCGCCAGCAGCCAAGATGAGGCCCGACTCGAGCCCAGGGCCCAGTACTTC CASSQDEARLEPRAQYF
TRBJ1-2 TRBV9 TRBD1 NA TGTGCCAGCAGCGTGGGAGACAGGGATCTTGGGGGCTACACCTTC CASSVGDRDLGGYTF
TRBJ2-1 TRBV5-1 NA once TGCGCCAGCAGCTTGGTTGTAGGGGCGCAGGGCAATGAGCAGTTCTTC CASSLVVGAQGNEQFF
TRBJ2-2 TRBV29-1 NA NA TGCAGCGTTACACCGGGACAGAACACCGGGGAGCTGTTTTTT CSVTPGQNTGELFF
TRBJ1-1 TRBV5-4 NA NA TGTGCCAGCAGACCACAGGGCGGGCACACTGAAGCTTTCTTT CASRPQGGHTEAFF
TRBJ2-1 TRBV6-1 TRBD1 NA TGTGCCACGGCGATGACAGGGTCGGTCAATGAGCAGTTCTTC CATAMTGSVNEQFF
TRBJ2-1 TRBV27 NA NA TGTGCCAGCAGTTTATTTCCAGGGATTAACAATGAGCAGTTCTTC CASSLFPGINNEQFF
TRBJ1-6 TRBV11-1 TRBD1 NA TGTGCCAGCAGCTTAGGGGACAGGGGGCTATCACCCCTCCACTTT CASSLGDRGLSPLHF
TRBJ1-3 TRBV9 TRBD1 NA TGTGCCAGCAGCGTCGGGACAGCGAGCTCTGGAAACACCATATATTTT CASSVGTASSGNTIYF
TRBJ1-2 TRBV28 NA NA TGTGCCAGCAGTTTATGGGAGCAGGGCTACACCTTC CASSLWEQGYTF
TRBJ2-2 TRBV10-3 NA NA TGTGCCATCAGTGAAGGAGTGGTGACCGGGGAGCTGTTTTTT CAISEGVVTGELFF
TRBJ2-1 TRBV19 TRBD1 once TGTGCCAGTAGTACTCCTGGGACAGGTCGCTACAATGAGCAGTTCTTC CASSTPGTGRYNEQFF
TRBJ1-2 TRBV6-1 TRBD1 NA TGTGCCAGCAGTGTAAGGACAGGGGGCGAGGATGGCTACACCTTC CASSVRTGGEDGYTF
TRBJ2-2 TRBV7-2 TRBD1 once TGTGCCAGCAGCACTTGGACAGGGCCCACCGGGGAGCTGTTTTTT CASSTWTGPTGELFF
TRBJ2-3 TRBV18 TRBD1 NA TGTGCCAGCTCACCTAGGGAGACAGGGCCCAACACAGATACGCAGTATTTT CASSPRETGPNTDTQYF
TRBJ2-7 TRBV21-1 NA NA TGTGCCAGCAGCAAAATCCTCGGAGAGTACTTC CASSKILGEYF
TRBJ2-7 TRBV4-1 NA NA TGCGCCAGCAGCCAACAACCACCGGGACTGACTCCCGAGCAGTACTTC CASSQQPPGLTPEQYF
TRBJ2-7 TRBV2 TRBD2 NA TGTGCCAGCAGGCAAGAGCGGGGGGCCAACTACGAGCAGTACTTC CASRQERGANYEQYF
TRBJ2-5 TRBV7-3 NA NA TGTGCCAGCAGCGGGCACGAGTACTTC CASSGHEYF
TRBJ1-2 TRBV9 NA NA TGTGCCAGCAGGAGGGCCGATGGCTACACCTTC CASRRADGYTF
TRBJ1-6 TRBV2 NA NA TGTGCCGAGGGGGGGTCATTCGGGAATTCACCCCTCCACTTT CAEGGSFGNSPLHF
TRBJ2-1 TRBV6-1 NA NA TGTGCCAGCAGTGGATCCGGGACACCTAGGACCAAGGAGTTCTTC CASSGSGTPRTKEFF
TRBJ2-5 TRBV7-9 TRBD2 NA TGTGCCAGCAGCTTACGGGATCTAGCGGGGGGGCCCCAGTACTTC CASSLRDLAGGPQYF
TRBJ2-2 TRBV9 NA once TGTGCCAGCAGCGTCGGAGGGGGCTTCAGCACCGGGGAGCTGTTTTTT CASSVGGGFSTGELFF
TRBJ1-1 TRBV2 NA NA TGTGCCAGTACGACAGAAATGAACACTGAAGCTTTCTTT CASTTEMNTEAFF
TRBJ1-4 TRBV7-2 NA NA TGTGCCAGCAGCTCGACAGGTTCTAATGAAAAACTGTTTTTT CASSSTGSNEKLFF
TRBJ2-2 TRBV2 NA NA TGTGCCAGCAGGAGACAGCTGTTGAACACCGGGGAGCTGTTTTTT CASRRQLLNTGELFF
TRBJ1-2 TRBV19 NA NA TGTGCCAGTACAACAGGCCTCATGGGAGGCTACACCTTC CASTTGLMGGYTF
TRBJ2-7 TRBV30 TRBD1 once TGTGCCTCGGGACAGCTACTCTCCTACGAGCAGTACTTC CASGQLLSYEQYF
TRBJ1-2 TRBV6-1 NA NA TGTGCCAGCAGTGAAGAATTGTTGCTTGGCCAGAACTATGGCTACACCTTC CASSEELLLGQNYGYTF
TRBJ1-6 TRBV5-1 TRBD1 NA TGCGCCAGCAGCCCAAGGGACAGAAGCTCCTATAATTCACCCCTCCACTTT CASSPRDRSSYNSPLHF
TRBJ1-4 TRBV7-9 NA once TGTGCCAGCAGTCGTGAGGAGGAAAAACTGTTTTTT CASSREEEKLFF
TRBJ2-1 TRBV6-5 TRBD2 NA TGTGCCAGCAGCCCGGGACTAGCGGGCTACAATGAGCAGTTCTTC CASSPGLAGYNEQFF
TRBJ1-5 TRBV28 NA NA TGTGCCAGCAGGACACCACGCTATAGCAATCAGCCCCAGCATTTT CASRTPRYSNQPQHF
TRBJ2-7 TRBV7-2 TRBD1 NA TGTGCCAGCAGCTTAGGCGGGACAGGGTTCTACGAGCAGTACTTC CASSLGGTGFYEQYF
TRBJ2-3 TRBV15 TRBD2 NA TGTGCCACCAGCAGGACTAGCGGGGGGGCGATTTCCACAGATACGCAGTATTTT CATSRTSGGAISTDTQYF
TRBJ2-3 TRBV11-2 TRBD2 once TGTGCCAGCAGCTTAGAGGTCGTAGGACTAGCGTCAGATACGCAGTATTTT CASSLEVVGLASDTQYF
TRBJ1-2 TRBV2 NA NA TGTGCCAGCAGCCTCAACAGGAGCTATGGCTACACCTTC CASSLNRSYGYTF
TRBJ2-1 TRBV4-1 TRBD2 NA TGCGCCAGCAGCCAAGCAGGAACTAGCGGGGGGGCCAACTATGAGCAGTTCTTC CASSQAGTSGGANYEQFF
TRBJ2-1 TRBV6-1 TRBD1 NA TGTGCCAGCCTCGAGGGGACAGAATACAATGAGCAGTTCTTC CASLEGTEYNEQFF
TRBJ2-5 TRBV4-3 NA NA TGCGCCAGCAGCCAAGCAGGGCGAGAGACCCAGTACTTC CASSQAGRETQYF
TRBJ2-3 TRBV13 TRBD2 NA TGTGCCAGCAGCCTCGGGACTAGCGGGGGCCTCAGCACAGATACGCAGTATTTT CASSLGTSGGLSTDTQYF
TRBJ2-1 TRBV5-1 TRBD1 NA TGCGCCAGCAGCTTGGCCGCAGGGGGCGCTTCCAATGAGCAGTTCTTC CASSLAAGGASNEQFF
TRBJ2-5 TRBV18 NA NA TGTGCCAGCTCACGCGCCACAGGGTTTCAAGAGACCCAGTACTTC CASSRATGFQETQYF
TRBJ1-3 TRBV10-1 TRBD1 once TGCGCCAGCGCTCCCGGGACAGGTGGAAACACCATATATTTT CASAPGTGGNTIYF
TRBJ2-7 TRBV28 NA NA TGTGCCAGCAGCAACACTCGGGGGCAGTACTTC CASSNTRGQYF
TRBJ1-1 TRBV6-1 TRBD1 NA TGTGCCAGCAGCTTGGACAGGGACACTGAAGCTTTCTTT CASSLDRDTEAFF
TRBJ2-5 TRBV14 NA once TGTGCCAGCAGCCAAGGTGGGGCCCTAGGAGAGACCCAGTACTTC CASSQGGALGETQYF
TRBJ1-2 TRBV27 TRBD1 NA TGTGCCAGCAGTTCACAGGGGCTCGACTATGGCTACACCTTC CASSSQGLDYGYTF
TRBJ2-7 TRBV7-6 TRBD1 NA TGTGCCAGCAGCTTAGGGACAGGGTTGTTCGAGCAGTACTTC CASSLGTGLFEQYF
TRBJ2-5 TRBV15 TRBD2 once TGTGCCACCAGCAGAGGAGCGGGGGCACAAGAGACCCAGTACTTC CATSRGAGAQETQYF
TRBJ1-1 TRBV19 NA NA TGTGCCAGTAGTGTTACGACAACCTACACTGAAGCTTTCTTT CASSVTTTYTEAFF